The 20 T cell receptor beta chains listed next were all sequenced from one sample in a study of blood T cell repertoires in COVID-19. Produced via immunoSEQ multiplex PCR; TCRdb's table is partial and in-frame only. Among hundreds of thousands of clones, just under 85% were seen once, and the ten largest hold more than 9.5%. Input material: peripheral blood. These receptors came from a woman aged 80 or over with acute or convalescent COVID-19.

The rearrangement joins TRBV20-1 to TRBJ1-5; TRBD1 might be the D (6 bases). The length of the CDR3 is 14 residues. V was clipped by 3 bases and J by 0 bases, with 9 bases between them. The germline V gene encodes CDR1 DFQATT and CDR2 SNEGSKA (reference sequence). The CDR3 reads CSASTGLSNQPQHF. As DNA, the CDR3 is TGCAGTGCTAGTACAGGGCTTAGCAATCAGCCCCAGCATTTT.

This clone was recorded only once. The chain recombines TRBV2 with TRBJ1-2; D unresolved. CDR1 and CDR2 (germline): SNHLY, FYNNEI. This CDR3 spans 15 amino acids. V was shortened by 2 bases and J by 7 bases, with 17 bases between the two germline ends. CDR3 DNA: TGTGCCAGCAGTGAACGGGCGGGGATTCTCGCTGGCTACACCTTC. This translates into CASSERAGILAGYTF. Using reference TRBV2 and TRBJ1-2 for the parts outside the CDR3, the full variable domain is EPEVTQTPSHQVTQMGQEVILRCVPISNHLYFYWYRQILGQKVEFLVSFYNNEISEKSEIFDDQFSVERPDGSNFTLKIRSTKLEDSAMYFCASSERAGILAGYTFGSGTRLTVV.

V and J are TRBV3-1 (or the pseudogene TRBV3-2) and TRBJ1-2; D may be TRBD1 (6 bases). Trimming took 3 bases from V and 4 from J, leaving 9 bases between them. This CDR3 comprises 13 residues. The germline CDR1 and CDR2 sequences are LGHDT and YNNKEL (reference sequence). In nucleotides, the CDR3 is TGTGCCAGCAGCCAGACAGGCCGCTATGGCTACACCTTC. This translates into CASSQTGRYGYTF.

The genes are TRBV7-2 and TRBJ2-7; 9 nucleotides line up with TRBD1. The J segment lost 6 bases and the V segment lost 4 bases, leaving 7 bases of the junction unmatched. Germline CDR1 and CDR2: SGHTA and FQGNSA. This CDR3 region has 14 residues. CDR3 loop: CASSYDRGGFEQYF. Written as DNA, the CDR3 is TGTGCCAGCAGCTACGACAGGGGGGGATTCGAGCAGTACTTC. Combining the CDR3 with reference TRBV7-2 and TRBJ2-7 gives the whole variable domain GAGVSQSPSNKVTEKGKDVELRCDPISGHTALYWYRQSLGQGLEFLIYFQGNSAPDKSGLPSDRFSAERTGGSVSTLTIQRTQQEDSAVYLCASSYDRGGFEQYFGPGTRLTVT.

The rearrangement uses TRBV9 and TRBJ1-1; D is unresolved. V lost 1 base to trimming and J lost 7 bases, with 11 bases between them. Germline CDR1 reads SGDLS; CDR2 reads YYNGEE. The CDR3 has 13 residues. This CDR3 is CASSVRGIGEAFF. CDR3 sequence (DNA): TGTGCCAGCAGCGTAAGAGGGATTGGTGAAGCTTTCTTT. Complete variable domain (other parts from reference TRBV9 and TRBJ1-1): DSGVTQTPKHLITATGQRVTLRCSPRSGDLSVYWYQQSLDQGLQFLIQYYNGEERAKGNILERFSAQQFPDLHSELNLSSLELGDSALYFCASSVRGIGEAFFGQGTRLTVV.

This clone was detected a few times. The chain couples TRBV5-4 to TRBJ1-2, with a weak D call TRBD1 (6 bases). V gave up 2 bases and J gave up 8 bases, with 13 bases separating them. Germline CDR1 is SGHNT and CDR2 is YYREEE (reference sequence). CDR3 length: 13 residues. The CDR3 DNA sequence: TGTGCCAGCAGCTTAAGGGGACAAGGAGGCTACACCTTC. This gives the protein CASSLRGQGGYTF.

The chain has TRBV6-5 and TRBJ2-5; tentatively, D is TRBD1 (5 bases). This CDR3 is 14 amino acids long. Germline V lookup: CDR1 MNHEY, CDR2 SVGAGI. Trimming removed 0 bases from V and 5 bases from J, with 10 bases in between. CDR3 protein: CASSYSGQGETQYF. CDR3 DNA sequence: TGTGCCAGCAGTTACTCTGGGCAGGGCGAGACCCAGTACTTC.

The CDR3 region has the DNA TGTGCCAGCAGTGAATTAACCTTGGCCGCAACTAATGAAAAACTGTTTTTT. Its translation: CASSELTLAATNEKLFF. The rearrangement joins TRBV6-1 to TRBJ1-4; D not certain. CDR1 is MNHNS and CDR2 is SASEGT in the germline V gene. The CDR3 contains 17 residues. V dropped 2 bases and J dropped 0 bases, with 13 bases sitting between them.

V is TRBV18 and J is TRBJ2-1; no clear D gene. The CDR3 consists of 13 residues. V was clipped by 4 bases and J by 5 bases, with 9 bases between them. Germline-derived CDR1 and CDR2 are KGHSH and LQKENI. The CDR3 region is CASSQALNNEQFF. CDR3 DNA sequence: TGTGCCAGCTCACAAGCGCTAAACAATGAGCAGTTCTTC.

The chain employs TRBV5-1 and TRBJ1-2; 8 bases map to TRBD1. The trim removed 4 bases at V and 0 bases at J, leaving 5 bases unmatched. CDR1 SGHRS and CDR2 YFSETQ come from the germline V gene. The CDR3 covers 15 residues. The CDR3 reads CASSPGQGTNYGYTF. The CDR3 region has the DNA TGCGCCAGCAGCCCCGGACAGGGTACTAACTATGGCTACACCTTC. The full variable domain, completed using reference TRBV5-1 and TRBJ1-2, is KAGVTQTPRYLIKTRGQQVTLSCSPISGHRSVSWYQQTPGQGLQFLFEYFSETQRNKGNFPGRFSGRQFSNSRSEMNVSTLELGDSALYLCASSPGQGTNYGYTFGSGTRLTVV.

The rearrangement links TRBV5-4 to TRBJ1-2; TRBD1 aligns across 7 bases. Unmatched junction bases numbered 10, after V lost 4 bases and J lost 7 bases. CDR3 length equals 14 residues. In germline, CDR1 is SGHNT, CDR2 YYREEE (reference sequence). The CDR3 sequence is CASSLGRGEGGYTF. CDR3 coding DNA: TGTGCCAGCAGCCTCGGCAGGGGGGAAGGTGGCTACACCTTC.

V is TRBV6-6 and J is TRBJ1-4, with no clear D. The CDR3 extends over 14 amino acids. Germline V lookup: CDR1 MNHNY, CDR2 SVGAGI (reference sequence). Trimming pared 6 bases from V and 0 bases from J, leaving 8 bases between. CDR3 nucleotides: TGTGCCAGCAGGCTAGATGCAACTAATGAAAAACTGTTTTTT. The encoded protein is CASRLDATNEKLFF.

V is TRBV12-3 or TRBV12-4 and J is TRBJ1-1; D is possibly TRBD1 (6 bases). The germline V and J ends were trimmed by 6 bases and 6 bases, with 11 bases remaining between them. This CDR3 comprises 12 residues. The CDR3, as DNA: TGTGCCAGCAGATTGGGGGGGCCTGAAGCTTTCTTT. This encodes CASRLGGPEAFF.

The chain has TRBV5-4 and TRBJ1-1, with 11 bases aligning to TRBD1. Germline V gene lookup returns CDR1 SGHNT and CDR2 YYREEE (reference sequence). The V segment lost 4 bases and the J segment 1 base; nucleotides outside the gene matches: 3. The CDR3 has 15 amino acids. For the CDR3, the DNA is TGTGCCAGCAGCCCAGGACAGGGGGCGAACACTGAAGCTTTCTTT. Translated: CASSPGQGANTEAFF.

Here the CDR3 reads CAISEPHSNQPQHF. The DNA of the CDR3 is TGTGCCATCAGTGAGCCCCATAGCAATCAGCCCCAGCATTTT. This chain joins TRBV10-3 and TRBJ1-5; D gene ambiguous. Trimming left V 2 bases short and J 0 bases short, with 5 bases between. The CDR3 spans 14 residues. CDR1 ENHRY and CDR2 SYGVKD come from the germline V gene.

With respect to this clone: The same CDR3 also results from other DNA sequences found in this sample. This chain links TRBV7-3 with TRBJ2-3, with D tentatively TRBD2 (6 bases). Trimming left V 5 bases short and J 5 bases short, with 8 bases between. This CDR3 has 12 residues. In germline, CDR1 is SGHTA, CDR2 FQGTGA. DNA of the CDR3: TGTGCCAGCAGCCCCGGGGGAGATACGCAGTATTTT. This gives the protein CASSPGGDTQYF.

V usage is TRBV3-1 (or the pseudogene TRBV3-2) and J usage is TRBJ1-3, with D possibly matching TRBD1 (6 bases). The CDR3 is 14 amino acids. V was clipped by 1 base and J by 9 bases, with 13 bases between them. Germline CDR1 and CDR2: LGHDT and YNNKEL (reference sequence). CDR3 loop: CASSQVAGAGTIYF. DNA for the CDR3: TGTGCCAGCAGCCAAGTTGCAGGGGCGGGCACCATATATTTT.

The CDR3: CASSIPGTATNEKLFF. In nucleotides, the CDR3 is TGTGCCAGCAGCATACCAGGGACAGCAACTAATGAAAAACTGTTTTTT. V and J are TRBV2 and TRBJ1-4; 7 positions match TRBD1. The CDR3 spans 16 residues. Germline trimming cut 6 bases from V and 0 bases from J; bases unmatched to any gene: 7. CDR1 SNHLY and CDR2 FYNNEI come from the germline V gene.

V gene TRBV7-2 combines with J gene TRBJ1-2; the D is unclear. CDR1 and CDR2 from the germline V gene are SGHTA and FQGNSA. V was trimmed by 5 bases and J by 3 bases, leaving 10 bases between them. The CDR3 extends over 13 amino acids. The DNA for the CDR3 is TGTGCCAGCAGCCCTGGTGGCTACTATGGCTACACCTTC. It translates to CASSPGGYYGYTF. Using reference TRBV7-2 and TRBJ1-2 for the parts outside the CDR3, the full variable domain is GAGVSQSPSNKVTEKGKDVELRCDPISGHTALYWYRQSLGQGLEFLIYFQGNSAPDKSGLPSDRFSAERTGGSVSTLTIQRTQQEDSAVYLCASSPGGYYGYTFGSGTRLTVV.

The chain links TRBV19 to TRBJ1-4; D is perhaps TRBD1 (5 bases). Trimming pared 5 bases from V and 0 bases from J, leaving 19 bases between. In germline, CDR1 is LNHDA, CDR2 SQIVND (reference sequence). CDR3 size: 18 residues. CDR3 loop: CASSDGGQGFATNEKLFF. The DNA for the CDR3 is TGTGCCAGTAGTGACGGTGGACAAGGCTTTGCAACTAATGAAAAACTGTTTTTT.